These 8 T cell receptor beta chains were all obtained from the same sample, sequenced in a study of CD8+ T cells in alopecia areata. Treatment specified: oral pan-JAK inhibitor, 5-10 mg twice daily. Extracted RNA was reverse transcribed, and the resulting cDNA served as sequencing template. TCRdb's copy holds only in-frame clones and misses some; the assay was immunoSEQ multiplex PCR. This table holds roughly 250,000 clones, about 62% found once. This specimen was CD4+ T cells sorted from blood, taken around week 53, from a patient treated with tofacitinib. The receptors were sampled from a human donor with alopecia areata.

The chain has TRBV4-2 and TRBJ1-1, with a possible D match to TRBD1 (5 bases). Deletions cut 0 bases from V and 1 base from J, with 6 bases between. This CDR3 region has 14 residues. Germline loops: CDR1 LGHNA, CDR2 YNFKEQ. Here the CDR3 DNA reads TGTGCCAGCAGCCAAGAGAGGGGGAACACTGAAGCTTTCTTT. It specifies CASSQERGNTEAFF.

This chain connects TRBV27 to TRBJ2-2; 8 bases match TRBD2. From germline, CDR1 is MNHEY and CDR2 SMNVEV (reference sequence). There are 15 residues in the CDR3. Losses at the gene ends were 3 bases for V and 8 bases for J; bases not matched to a gene: 8. CDR3 protein: CASSFGGAQAGELFF. In DNA, the CDR3 is TGTGCCAGCAGTTTCGGGGGGGCCCAGGCTGGGGAGCTGTTTTTT.

The gene calls are TRBV29-1 and TRBJ2-7; D is ambiguous. With 4 bases removed from V and 6 bases from J, the gap between germline ends came to 16 bases. Looked up from germline, CDR1 is SQVTM and CDR2 is ANQGSEA. This CDR3 has 13 residues. The CDR3 bases are TGCAGCGTTGTTGTGGAGACCATTAGCGAGCAGTACTTC. As protein: CSVVVETISEQYF.

This rearrangement joins TRBV30 to TRBJ1-2; D gene unclear. Germline values: CDR1 GTSNPN, CDR2 SVGIG (reference sequence). Between the trimmed V and J ends, which lost 7 bases and 5 bases, there was a span of 11 bases. The CDR3 covers 11 residues. CDR3 DNA: TGTGCCTCCCTATGGCAGTATGGCTACACCTTC. Translated: CASLWQYGYTF.

The CDR3 region is CAWQPGPKGAFF. The DNA of the CDR3 is TGTGCCTGGCAGCCGGGCCCCAAAGGGGCTTTCTTT. The chain uses TRBV30 and TRBJ1-1; D is unresolved. The germline V and J ends were trimmed by 5 bases and 11 bases, with 18 bases remaining between them. The CDR3 runs to 12 residues. Germline V gene data show CDR1 as GTSNPN and CDR2 as SVGIG (reference sequence).

V usage is TRBV7-2 and J usage is TRBJ2-5; 12 bases are a match to TRBD2. Germline assignment: CDR1 SGHTA and CDR2 FQGNSA. J was trimmed by 4 bases and V by 7 bases; bases with no gene match: 16. The CDR3 has 18 amino acids. The CDR3 protein is CASTGLAGRPGGPETQYF. The CDR3 nucleotides read TGTGCCAGCACGGGACTAGCGGGCCGACCCGGGGGCCCAGAGACCCAGTACTTC.

The chain employs TRBV5-1 and TRBJ2-5, with 9 bases aligning to TRBD1. This CDR3 has 14 amino acids. Germline CDR1 reads SGHRS; CDR2 reads YFSETQ. V trimming: 2 bases; J trimming: 5 bases; junction bases outside the gene matches: 4. The CDR3: CASSLSDRGETQYF. The CDR3, as DNA: TGCGCCAGCAGCTTATCGGACAGGGGTGAGACCCAGTACTTC.

V gene TRBV5-1 combines with J gene TRBJ2-5, with D unclear. CDR1 and CDR2 from the germline V gene are SGHRS and YFSETQ. CDR3 length equals 13 residues. V shed 4 bases and J shed 0 bases, with 7 bases lying between them. CDR3 bases: TGCGCCAGCAGCGAAGAGTACCAAGAGACCCAGTACTTC. Translating it yields CASSEEYQETQYF.